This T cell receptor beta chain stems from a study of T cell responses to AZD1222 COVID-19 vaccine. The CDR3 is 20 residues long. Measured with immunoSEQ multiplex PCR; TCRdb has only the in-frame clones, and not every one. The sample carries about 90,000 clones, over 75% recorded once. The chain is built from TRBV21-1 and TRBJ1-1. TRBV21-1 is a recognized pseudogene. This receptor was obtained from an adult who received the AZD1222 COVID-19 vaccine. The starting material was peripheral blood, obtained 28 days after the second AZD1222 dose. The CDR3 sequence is CASSKYPLFVKDRMGTEAFF. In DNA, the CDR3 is TGTGCCAGCAGCAAATATCCCCTCTTTGTAAAGGACCGTATGGGGACTGAAGCTTTCTTT.